Below, 2 T cell receptor beta chains from the same sample are listed, as sequenced in a study of vaccination and CD4 T cells after COVID-19. The antigens for these receptors are not known. Treatment given: roughly nine-day PBMC culture with coronavirus spike peptide pools or control peptides (ViraFEST assay). Sequencing of the DNA from cultured CD4+ T cells was carried out with the Oncomine TCR Beta short-read assay. TCRdb re-called the PCR reads through MiXCR, storing one row per CDR3 protein. Of about 4,000 distinct CDR3 sequences in the sample, more than 13% were seen once. Material for sequencing was CD4+ T cells from blood, cultured in vitro. The receptors originated from a human donor who had recovered from COVID-19.

The chain uses TRBV10-3 and TRBJ2-4, with D perhaps TRBD2 (6 bases). CDR3 length: 11 residues. Trimming pared 11 bases from V and 8 bases from J, leaving 13 bases between. Germline V CDR1 and CDR2: ENHRY, SYGVKD. CDR3 sequence reads: CAVGPGDIQYF. CDR3 coding DNA: TGTGCCGTTGGCCCGGGGGACATTCAGTACTTC.

This sequence joins TRBV12-3 or TRBV12-4 and TRBJ1-2; TRBD1 is a possible D gene (5 bases). V was clipped by 5 bases and J by 7 bases, with 23 bases between them. This CDR3 comprises 16 residues. The CDR3: CASSPLMESREGGYTF. CDR3 nucleotides: TGTGCCAGCAGTCCTCTTATGGAGTCCAGGGAGGGTGGCTACACCTTC.